This TCR beta chain is from a study of shared clonotypes between healthy human individuals (TCRdb year 2020). With respect to the entire study: A couple of women and a few men aged 18 to 49 years were included in the cohort. Between about 0.8 and 9 billion PBMCs per donor were obtained by leukapheresis. Blood TCR repertoires of five healthy adults were deeply sequenced to estimate repertoire size and the extent of clonotype sharing between individuals. Libraries were prepared and TCR repertoires were sequenced by different laboratories using diverse techniques, in order to increase sequencing depth and limit assay-specific biases. For each donor, three plates each were used for CD4 naive and CD4 memory, two plates were used for CD8 naive, and one plate was used for CD8 memory.

Using the deep immunoSEQ assay, TCR CDR3 regions were amplified from genomic DNA by multiplex PCR. Extracted genomic DNA from each cell subset was spread evenly across all wells of several immunoSEQ 96-well plates, with each plate serving as a replicate. For sorted subsets, 150 to 250 ng of genomic DNA, equivalent to 25,000 to 30,000 T cell genomes, went into each replicate PCR. The purified libraries were quantified using a Qubit 3.0 fluorometer, sized with a Bioanalyzer 2100, and then quantified again using the KAPA Library Quantification kit. Every immunoSEQ 96-well plate was sequenced on a dedicated single-read 150-cycle Illumina NextSeq 550 flow cell. The authors processed their data as follows. Because only junctional sequences without quality scores were contained in the immunoSEQ output, filtering matching that applied to full-length reads could not be performed. Sequences were annotated with PyIR, a Python wrapper for IgBLAST v1.9, using IMGT germline references to assign V/J genes and CDR3. Reads were removed for weak V/J assignments (E-value above 1e-6), missing CDR3, stop codons, out-of-frame junctions, or ambiguous translated residues. V3J clonotypes were defined by identical inferred V gene, J gene, and CDR3 amino acid sequence. Percentage overlap between repertoires was calculated by dividing the number of shared unique clonotypes by the size of the smaller repertoire. Richness of each repertoire was evaluated using RTK rarefaction, the Chao1 estimator, and Recon v2.1 estimates of unobserved clonotypes. Generation probabilities for all TCRbeta clonotypes obtained by the gDNA method from a handful of donors were computed using OLGA. This immuneACCESS table, as held by TCRdb, lists in-frame sequences with V and J called but not all clones. Of the missing ones, under half trace to an unresolved V gene in checked studies; the others have no known cause. The V and J calls and the clone size are those of that table, but D and trimming were determined from the DNA. Present in this sample are approximately 2,300,000 clones, 80% to 95% of which were seen just once. The top ten clonotypes cover roughly 0.34% of the sample.

To note about this clone: Its antigen remains unidentified. No base quality information exists; no much larger clone differs at one position.

V and J lose 1 base and 10 bases, and a span of 16 bases separates them. CDR1 and CDR2 were assigned from the germline V gene as MGHDK and SYGVNS. The CDR3 covers 14 residues, taking in both the cysteine and the phenylalanine. Kept here is only the CDR3 DNA, which spans 42 bases and is read in frame from base 1. The full study reports these points: Based on pairwise subsampling, the degree of clonotype sharing among donors was expected to be affected by sequencing depth. Larger estimated clonotype richness was generally found for naive subsets than for memory subsets. Compared with non-shared clonotypes, the clonotypes found in all four sorted-subset donors had higher generation probabilities. The small number of donors limited the genetic and exposure-history diversity represented. Sampling was limited to blood, and TCR repertoires in tissue likely differ from TCR repertoires in blood. Rarefaction of sorted-subset datasets indicated incomplete sequencing despite the large sequencing depth. When a few donors were compared, the shared fraction of clonotypes was roughly 5% for naive CD4, about 4% for naive CD8, 2% to 2.5% for memory CD4, and 0.3% to 0.5% for memory CD8.

The donors were healthy, HIV-negative adults who had no recently reported acute infections or vaccinations. All donors were Caucasian adults living in Nashville, Tennessee, USA. CD4+ T cells were enriched through magnetic negative selection, after which naive cells were positively selected on CD45RA and the remaining negative fraction served as the memory subset. After blood collection by leukapheresis, PBMCs were isolated using Ficoll-Histopaque density gradient centrifugation and then cryopreserved in the vapor phase of liquid nitrogen. Analytical flow cytometry was used to check the purity and quantity of every magnetically sorted T cell population. Genomic DNA was isolated from every sorted fraction and measured by UV absorbance on a Nanodrop 2000c.

The sequence links TRBV25-1 to TRBJ1-1; the D gene is possibly TRBD1, with 6 bases matching. The clonotype was recovered from a young man in good health. Some clones in this sample may be carry-over from other donors' samples. Source material: naive CD4+ T cells from PBMCs. Taken with the paper, the label for cell subset or site translates to: CD45RA+ positively selected. The encoded CDR3 is CASSESGTWRRAFF. The DNA sequence is as follows: TGTGCCAGCAGTGAATCGGGGACATGGCGTCGAGCTTTCTTT.